This T cell receptor (beta chain) was sequenced in a study of blood T cell repertoires in COVID-19. Study information: T cells, B-cell-depleted T cells, or PBMCs supplied cDNA or gDNA.

CDR3 size: 12 residues. CDR1 and CDR2 (germline): MNHEY, SVGAGI. Between the trimmed V and J ends, which lost 6 bases and 7 bases, there was a span of 10 bases. Authors' methods: Nucleated cell counts were estimated from reference gene primer amplification. Sequencing was performed with immunoSEQ multiplex PCR; in TCRdb, only in-frame clones are kept and a portion is missing. The V and J calls and the clone size are those of that table, but D and trimming were determined from the DNA. Found here are around 250,000 clones, about 88% of them singletons; the top ten hold approximately 4%. The sequence came from a man in his late teens or twenties with active or convalescent COVID-19. The genes are TRBV6-5 and TRBJ2-1; D possibly corresponds to TRBD2 (6 bases). The specimen sequenced was peripheral blood. CDR3 coding DNA: TGTGCCAGCAGCGGGGGACCTAATGAGCAGTTCTTC. It specifies CASSGGPNEQFF.